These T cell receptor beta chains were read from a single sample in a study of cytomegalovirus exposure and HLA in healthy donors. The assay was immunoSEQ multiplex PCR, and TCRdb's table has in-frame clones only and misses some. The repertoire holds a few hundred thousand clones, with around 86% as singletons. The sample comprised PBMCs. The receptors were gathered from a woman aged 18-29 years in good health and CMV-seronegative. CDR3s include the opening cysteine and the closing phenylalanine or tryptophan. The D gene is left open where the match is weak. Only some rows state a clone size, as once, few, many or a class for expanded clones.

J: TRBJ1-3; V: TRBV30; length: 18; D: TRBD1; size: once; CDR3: CAWSVSGRGLLSGNTIYF; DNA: TGTGCCTGGAGTGTATCGGGCAGGGGGTTGCTCTCTGGAAACACCATATATTTT
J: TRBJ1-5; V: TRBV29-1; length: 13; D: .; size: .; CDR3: CSVGQGEDQPQHF; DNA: TGCAGCGTTGGGCAGGGTGAAGATCAGCCCCAGCATTTT
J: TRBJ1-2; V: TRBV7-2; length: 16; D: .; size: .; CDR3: CASSSYLARSSYGYTF; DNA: TGTGCCAGCAGCTCGTATTTAGCTCGGAGCAGCTATGGCTACACCTTC
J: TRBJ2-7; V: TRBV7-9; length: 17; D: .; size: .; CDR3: CASSPPGGNLLNYEQYF; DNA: TGTGCCAGCAGCCCCCCCGGGGGAAATTTACTTAACTACGAGCAGTACTTC
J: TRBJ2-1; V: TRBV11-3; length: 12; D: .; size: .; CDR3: CASSSSANEQFF; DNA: TGTGCCAGCAGCTCTAGCGCAAATGAGCAGTTCTTC
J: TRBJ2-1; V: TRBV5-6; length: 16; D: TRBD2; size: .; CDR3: CASSLGLAGSYNEQFF; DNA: TGTGCCAGCAGCTTGGGACTAGCGGGATCGTACAATGAGCAGTTCTTC
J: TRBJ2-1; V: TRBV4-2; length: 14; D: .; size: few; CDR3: CASSQFLERSQQFF; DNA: TGTGCCAGCAGCCAATTCCTTGAGCGGAGCCAGCAGTTCTTC
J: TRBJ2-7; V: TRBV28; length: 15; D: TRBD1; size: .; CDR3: CASTSGGTGGHEQYF; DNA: TGTGCCAGCACCTCCGGAGGGACAGGGGGCCACGAGCAGTACTTC
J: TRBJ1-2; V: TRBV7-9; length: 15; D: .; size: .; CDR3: CASSTYRGGARGYTF; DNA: TGTGCCAGCAGCACCTATCGGGGGGGCGCTCGTGGCTACACCTTC
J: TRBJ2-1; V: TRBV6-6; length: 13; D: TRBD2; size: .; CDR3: CASSQLADNEQFF; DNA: TGTGCCAGCAGTCAGCTAGCGGACAATGAGCAGTTCTTC
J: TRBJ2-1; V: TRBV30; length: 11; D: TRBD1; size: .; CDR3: CAWSVRDRQFF; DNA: TGTGCCTGGAGTGTACGGGACAGGCAGTTCTTC
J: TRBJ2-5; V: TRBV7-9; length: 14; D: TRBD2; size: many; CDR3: CASSPGGAWETQYF; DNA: TGTGCCAGCAGCCCGGGGGGGGCGTGGGAGACCCAGTACTTC
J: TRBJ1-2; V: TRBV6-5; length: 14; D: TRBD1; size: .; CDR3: CASREDRGRYGYTF; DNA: TGTGCCAGCAGGGAGGACAGGGGTCGTTATGGCTACACCTTC
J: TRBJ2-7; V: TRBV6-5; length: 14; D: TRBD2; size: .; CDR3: CASSRPGLVYEQYF; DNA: TGTGCCAGCAGTCGGCCGGGACTAGTCTACGAGCAGTACTTC
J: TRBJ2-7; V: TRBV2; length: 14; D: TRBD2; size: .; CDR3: CASRWRGPSGEQYF; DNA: TGTGCCAGCAGGTGGCGAGGACCTAGCGGTGAGCAGTACTTC
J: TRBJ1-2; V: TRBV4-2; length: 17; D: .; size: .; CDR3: CASSLHGVRSANYGYTF; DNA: TGTGCCAGCAGCCTACATGGGGTTCGTAGCGCTAACTATGGCTACACCTTC
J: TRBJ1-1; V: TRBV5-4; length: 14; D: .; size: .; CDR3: CASSFRTANTEAFF; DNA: TGTGCCAGCAGCTTCAGGACAGCGAACACTGAAGCTTTCTTT
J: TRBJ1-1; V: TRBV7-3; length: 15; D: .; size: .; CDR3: CASSLMTAMNTEAFF; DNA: TGTGCCAGCAGCTTAATGACAGCCATGAACACTGAAGCTTTCTTT
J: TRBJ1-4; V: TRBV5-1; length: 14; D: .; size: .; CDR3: CASSEGKEWEKLFF; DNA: TGCGCCAGCAGCGAGGGAAAAGAGTGGGAAAAACTGTTTTTT
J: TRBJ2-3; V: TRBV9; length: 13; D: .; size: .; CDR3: CASSVGSGDTQYF; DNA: TGTGCCAGCAGCGTGGGCTCGGGGGATACGCAGTATTTT
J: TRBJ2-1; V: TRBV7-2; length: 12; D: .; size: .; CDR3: CASSATGLEQFF; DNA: TGTGCCAGCAGCGCCACGGGACTTGAGCAGTTCTTC
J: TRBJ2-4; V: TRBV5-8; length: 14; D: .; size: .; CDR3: CASSLAGGQNIQYF; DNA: TGTGCCAGCAGCTTGGCCGGTGGGCAGAACATTCAGTACTTC
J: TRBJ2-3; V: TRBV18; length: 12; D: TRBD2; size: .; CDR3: CASSLQAGGDSF; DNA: TGTGCCAGCTCACTGCAGGCGGGAGGGGACTCTTTT
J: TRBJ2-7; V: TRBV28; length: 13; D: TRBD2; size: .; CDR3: CASRLPGGYEQYF; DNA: TGTGCCAGCAGGCTGCCCGGGGGGTACGAGCAGTACTTC
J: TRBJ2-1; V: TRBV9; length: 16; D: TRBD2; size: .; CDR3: CASSATSGSVHNEQFF; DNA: TGTGCCAGCAGCGCTACTAGCGGGAGCGTCCACAATGAGCAGTTCTTC
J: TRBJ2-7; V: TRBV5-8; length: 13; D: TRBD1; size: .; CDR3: CASSLRGLGEQYF; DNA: TGTGCCAGCAGCTTGAGGGGGCTGGGAGAGCAGTACTTC
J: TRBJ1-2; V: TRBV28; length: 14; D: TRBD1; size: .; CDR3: CASTLGTVDYGYTF; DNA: TGTGCCAGCACCCTAGGGACAGTAGACTATGGCTACACCTTC
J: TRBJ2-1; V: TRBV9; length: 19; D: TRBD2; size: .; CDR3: CASSVYLAEYSASYNEQFF; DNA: TGTGCCAGCAGCGTATATCTAGCGGAATATTCGGCCTCCTACAATGAGCAGTTCTTC
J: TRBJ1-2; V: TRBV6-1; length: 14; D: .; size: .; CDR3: CASSRRAGDYGYTF; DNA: TGTGCCAGCAGTCGCCGGGCGGGAGACTATGGCTACACCTTC
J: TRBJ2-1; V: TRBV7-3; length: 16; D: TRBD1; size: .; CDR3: CASSFTGTGDSNEQFF; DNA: TGTGCCAGCAGCTTCACCGGGACAGGGGACTCCAATGAGCAGTTCTTC
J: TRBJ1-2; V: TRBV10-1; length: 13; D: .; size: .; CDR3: CASSDTQGYGYTF; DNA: TGCGCCAGCAGTGACACCCAGGGCTATGGCTACACCTTC
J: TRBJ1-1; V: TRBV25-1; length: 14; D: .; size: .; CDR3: CASSDPQGYTEAFF; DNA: TGTGCCAGCAGTGATCCACAGGGCTACACTGAAGCTTTCTTT